The 9 T cell receptor beta chains listed next were all sequenced from one sample in a study of cytomegalovirus exposure and HLA in healthy donors. Primers included in the PCR were 60 Vbeta and 13 Jbeta primers. This table comes from immunoSEQ multiplex PCR, and its TCRdb copy is limited to in-frame clones, with some not included. The profile shows 140,000 or so clones, over 75% of them singletons. Sample: PBMCs. These receptors originate from a woman in her thirties in good health and CMV-seronegative.

V usage is TRBV4-1 and J usage is TRBJ1-6; the match to TRBD1 covers 7 bases. CDR3 size: 17 residues. From germline, CDR1 is MGHRA and CDR2 YSYEKL. The V segment lost 4 bases and the J segment 6 bases; nucleotides outside the gene matches: 12. The CDR3 sequence: CASSPRGQGISNSPLHF. The CDR3 coding sequence is TGCGCCAGCAGCCCTAGGGGGCAGGGGATTTCTAATTCACCCCTCCACTTT.

The chain has TRBV4-1 and TRBJ2-3, with 10 bases lining up with TRBD2. Germline V gene data show CDR1 as MGHRA and CDR2 as YSYEKL. Losses at the gene ends were 4 bases for V and 4 bases for J; bases not matched to a gene: 8. The CDR3 contains 16 residues. The CDR3 DNA sequence: TGCGCCAGCAGCCTATACCCAGCGGGGGGGCCAGATACGCAGTATTTT. Protein product: CASSLYPAGGPDTQYF.

The J gene is TRBJ1-5, the V gene TRBV9, with D possibly being TRBD1 (5 bases). V shed 4 bases and J shed 5 bases, with 19 bases lying between them. Germline V gene lookup returns CDR1 SGDLS and CDR2 YYNGEE. CDR3 length: 16 amino acids. In DNA, the CDR3 is TGTGCCAGCAGCTCATATGGGGGTGGCGGGGATCAGCCCCAGCATTTT. Protein sequence: CASSSYGGGGDQPQHF.

The genes are TRBV9 and TRBJ2-2, with 8 nucleotides matching TRBD2. Germline V CDR1 and CDR2: SGDLS, YYNGEE. V shed 0 bases, J shed 7 bases, and the junction held 8 bases outside the gene matches. This CDR3 has 16 residues. Written as DNA, the CDR3 is TGTGCCAGCAGCGTAGTTCCCGGGGGGGGCCTCGGGGAGCTGTTTTTT. Protein: CASSVVPGGGLGELFF. The full variable domain, in which reference TRBV9 and TRBJ2-2 provide the parts outside the CDR3, is DSGVTQTPKHLITATGQRVTLRCSPRSGDLSVYWYQQSLDQGLQFLIQYYNGEERAKGNILERFSAQQFPDLHSELNLSSLELGDSALYFCASSVVPGGGLGELFFGEGSRLTVL.

This sequence joins TRBV5-4 and TRBJ2-5; 7 bases fit TRBD1. J gave up 5 bases and V 0 bases, and 4 bases lay outside the gene matches. Germline-derived CDR1 and CDR2 are SGHNT and YYREEE (reference sequence). The CDR3 has 14 residues. The CDR3 nucleotides are TGTGCCAGCAGCTTGGCCACAGGGGTGGAGACCCAGTACTTC. The encoded protein is CASSLATGVETQYF.

The chain has TRBV6-1 and TRBJ1-2; weak D call: TRBD1 (6 bases). In germline, CDR1 is MNHNS, CDR2 SASEGT. The CDR3 sequence is 16 residues long. The V and J ends lost 0 bases and 8 bases respectively, with 19 bases between them. CDR3 bases: TGTGCCAGCAGTGAAGCCTGGGACACCGGAGGTTACGGCTACACCTTC. Translating gives CASSEAWDTGGYGYTF.

V and J are TRBV7-8 and TRBJ2-1; 15 bases line up with TRBD2. From germline, CDR1 is SGHVS and CDR2 FQNEAQ. The CDR3 contains 17 residues. V dropped 4 bases and J dropped 8; count of bases not matched to a gene: 9. CDR3: CASSSRTSGRAIDEQFF. The CDR3 coding sequence is TGTGCCAGCAGCTCTAGGACTAGCGGGAGGGCCATAGATGAGCAGTTCTTC.

This clone has only a few counts. The genes are TRBV6-6 and TRBJ1-2; D remains unclear. In germline, CDR1 is MNHNY, CDR2 SVGAGI (reference sequence). The V and J ends lost 0 bases and 7 bases respectively, with 9 bases between them. CDR3 length: 13 residues. Written as DNA, the CDR3 is TGTGCCAGCAGTTACTCAAGGATAGCTGGCTACACCTTC. Protein: CASSYSRIAGYTF.

The gene calls are TRBV19 and TRBJ1-1; the match to TRBD1 covers 10 bases. The CDR3 contains 17 residues. With 3 bases clipped from V and 0 bases from J, the junction kept 7 bases outside the gene matches. Germline V gives CDR1 LNHDA, CDR2 SQIVND (reference sequence). This CDR3 is CASSIDGDRGLNTEAFF. Written as DNA, the CDR3 is TGTGCCAGTAGTATCGACGGGGACAGGGGATTGAACACTGAAGCTTTCTTT. Full variable domain (rest looked up from reference TRBV19 and TRBJ1-1): DGGITQSPKYLFRKEGQNVTLSCEQNLNHDAMYWYRQDPGQGLRLIYYSQIVNDFQKGDIAEGYSVSREKKESFPLTVTSAQKNPTAFYLCASSIDGDRGLNTEAFFGQGTRLTVV.